This T cell receptor beta chain was recovered during a study of identical twins. Study-wide points: The study found excess low generation probability among twin-shared out-of-frame alpha sequences. There were fewer insertions in abundant cord blood beta clonotypes, but memory repertoires showed no such pattern.

Comment on this clonotype: Its antigen remains unidentified.

Germline V gene data show CDR1 as SGHTA and CDR2 as FQGNSA. The junction had 24 bases not matched to a gene; V was cut back by 1 base and J by 14 bases. The CDR3 sequence is 19 residues long. TCRdb used MiXCR to reprocess the 5' RACE reads, holding one entry per CDR3 protein. Here the sample spans 1.5 million to 2 million distinct CDR3 sequences, around a third being singletons. This TCR was recovered from a newborn girl in good health. The sample taken for sequencing was cord blood. The chain employs TRBV7-2 and TRBJ2-1; TRBD1 aligns across 9 bases. The chain's CDR3 is CASSLVFSQGFRTGTGKFF. The CDR3, as DNA: TGTGCCAGCAGCTTAGTTTTCTCCCAGGGATTCAGAACCGGGACAGGGAAGTTCTTC.